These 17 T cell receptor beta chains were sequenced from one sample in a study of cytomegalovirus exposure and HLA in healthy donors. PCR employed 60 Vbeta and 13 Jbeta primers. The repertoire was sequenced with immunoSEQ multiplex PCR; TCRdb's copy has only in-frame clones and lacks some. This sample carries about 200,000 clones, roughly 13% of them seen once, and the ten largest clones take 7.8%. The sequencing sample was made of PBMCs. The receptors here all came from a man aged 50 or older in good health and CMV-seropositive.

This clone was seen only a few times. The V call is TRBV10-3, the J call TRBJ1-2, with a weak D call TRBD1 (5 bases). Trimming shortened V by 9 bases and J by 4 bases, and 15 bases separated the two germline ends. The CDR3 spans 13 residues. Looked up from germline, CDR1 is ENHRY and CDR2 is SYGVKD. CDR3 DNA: TGTGCCATTTCACCCGGGACTACCTATGGCTACACCTTC. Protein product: CAISPGTTYGYTF.

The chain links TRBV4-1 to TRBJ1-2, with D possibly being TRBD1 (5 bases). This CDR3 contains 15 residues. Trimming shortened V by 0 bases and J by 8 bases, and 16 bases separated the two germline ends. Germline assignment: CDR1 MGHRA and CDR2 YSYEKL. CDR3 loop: CASSQESARRGGYTF. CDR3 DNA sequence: TGCGCCAGCAGCCAAGAATCGGCTCGAAGGGGAGGCTACACCTTC.

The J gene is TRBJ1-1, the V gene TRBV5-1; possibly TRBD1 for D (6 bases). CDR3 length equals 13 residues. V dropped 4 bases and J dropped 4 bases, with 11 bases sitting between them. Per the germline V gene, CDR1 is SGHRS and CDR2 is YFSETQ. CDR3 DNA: TGCGCCAGCAGCCGGGAGGGGGGCACTGAAGCTTTCTTT. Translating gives CASSREGGTEAFF.

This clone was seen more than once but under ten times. CDR3 nucleotide sequence: TGCGCCAGCAGCCCCTTAGGGCTAGCGGGGGGTTCGGGGTGGGGTGAGCAGTTCTTC. It codes for CASSPLGLAGGSGWGEQFF. The chain employs TRBV4-1 and TRBJ2-1; 11 bases match TRBD2. Germline V gene data show CDR1 as MGHRA and CDR2 as YSYEKL. V lost 4 bases and J lost 9; bases outside the gene matches: 20. The CDR3 contains 19 residues.

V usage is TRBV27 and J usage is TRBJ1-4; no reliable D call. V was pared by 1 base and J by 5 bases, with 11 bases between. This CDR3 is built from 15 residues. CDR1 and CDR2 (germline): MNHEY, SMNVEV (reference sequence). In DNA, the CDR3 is TGTGCCAGCAGTTTATACGGGCGAGGGAATGAAAAACTGTTTTTT. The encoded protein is CASSLYGRGNEKLFF.

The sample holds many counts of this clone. CDR3: CASSFEGSPDTQYF. CDR3 DNA: TGTGCCAGCAGCTTTGAGGGTAGCCCAGATACGCAGTATTTT. The rearrangement joins TRBV7-7 to TRBJ2-3; tentative D call: TRBD2 (5 bases). This CDR3 is built from 14 residues. The V end was cut by 3 bases, the J end by 4 bases, with 11 bases between. Germline CDR1 reads SSHAT; CDR2 reads FNYEAQ (reference sequence).

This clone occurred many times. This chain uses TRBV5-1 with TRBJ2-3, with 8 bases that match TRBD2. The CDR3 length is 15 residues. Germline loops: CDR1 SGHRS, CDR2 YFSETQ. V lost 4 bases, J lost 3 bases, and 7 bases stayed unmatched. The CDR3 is CASSPDGGETDTQYF. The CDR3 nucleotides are TGCGCCAGCAGCCCGGACGGGGGGGAAACAGATACGCAGTATTTT.

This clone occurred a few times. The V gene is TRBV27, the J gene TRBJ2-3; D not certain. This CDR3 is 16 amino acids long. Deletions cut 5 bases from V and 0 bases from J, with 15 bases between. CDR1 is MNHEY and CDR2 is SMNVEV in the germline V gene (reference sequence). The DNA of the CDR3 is TGTGCCAGCAGTGCAGACACCTTCTCTAGCACAGATACGCAGTATTTT. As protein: CASSADTFSSTDTQYF.

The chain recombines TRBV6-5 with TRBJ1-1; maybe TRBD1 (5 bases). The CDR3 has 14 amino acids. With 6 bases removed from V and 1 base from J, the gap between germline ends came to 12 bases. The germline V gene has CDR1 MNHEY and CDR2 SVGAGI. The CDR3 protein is CASSFGRENTEAFF. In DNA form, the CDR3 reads TGTGCCAGCAGCTTTGGCAGGGAGAACACTGAAGCTTTCTTT.

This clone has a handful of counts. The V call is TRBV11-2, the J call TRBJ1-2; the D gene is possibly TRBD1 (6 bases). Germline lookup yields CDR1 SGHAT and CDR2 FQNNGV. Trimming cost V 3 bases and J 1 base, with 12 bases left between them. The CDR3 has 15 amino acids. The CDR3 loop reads CASSFGAGVNYGYTF. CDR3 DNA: TGTGCCAGCAGCTTCGGGGCAGGGGTTAACTATGGCTACACCTTC.

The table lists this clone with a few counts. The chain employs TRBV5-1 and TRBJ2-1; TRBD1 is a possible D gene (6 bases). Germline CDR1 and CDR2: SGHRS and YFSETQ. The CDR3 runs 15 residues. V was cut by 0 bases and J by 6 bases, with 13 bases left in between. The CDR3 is CASSLAAGVRNEQFF. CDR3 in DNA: TGCGCCAGCAGCTTGGCGGCAGGGGTCCGCAATGAGCAGTTCTTC.

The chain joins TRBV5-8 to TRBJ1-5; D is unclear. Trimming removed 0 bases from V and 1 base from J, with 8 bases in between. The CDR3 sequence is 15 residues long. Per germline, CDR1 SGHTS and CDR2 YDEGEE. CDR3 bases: TGTGCCAGCAGCTTGGGGCAGGTCAGCAATCAGCCCCAGCATTTT. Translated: CASSLGQVSNQPQHF.

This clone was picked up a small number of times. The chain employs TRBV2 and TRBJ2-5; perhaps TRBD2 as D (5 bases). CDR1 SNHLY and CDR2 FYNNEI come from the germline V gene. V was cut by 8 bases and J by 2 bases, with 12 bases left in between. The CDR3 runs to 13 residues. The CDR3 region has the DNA TGTGCCAGCGGTTCCGGGGTTCAAGAGACCCAGTACTTC. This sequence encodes CASGSGVQETQYF.

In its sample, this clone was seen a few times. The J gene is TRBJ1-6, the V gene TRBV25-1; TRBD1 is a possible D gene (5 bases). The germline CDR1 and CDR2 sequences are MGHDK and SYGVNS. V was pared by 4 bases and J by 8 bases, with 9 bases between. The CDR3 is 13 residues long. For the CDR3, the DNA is TGTGCCAGCAGTGTCGGGGGGGATTCACCCCTCCACTTT. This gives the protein CASSVGGDSPLHF.

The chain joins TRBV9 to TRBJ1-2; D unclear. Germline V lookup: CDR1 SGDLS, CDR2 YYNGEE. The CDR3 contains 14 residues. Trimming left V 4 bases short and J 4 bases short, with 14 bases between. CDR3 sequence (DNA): TGTGCCAGCAGCTCTAGTCAAATAGGCTATGGCTACACCTTC. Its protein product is CASSSSQIGYGYTF.

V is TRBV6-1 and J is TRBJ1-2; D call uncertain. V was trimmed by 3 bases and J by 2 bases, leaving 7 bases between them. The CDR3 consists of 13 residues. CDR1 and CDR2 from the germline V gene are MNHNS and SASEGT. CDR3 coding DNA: TGTGCCAGCAGTGAGGGCAGAAACTATGGCTACACCTTC. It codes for CASSEGRNYGYTF.

In DNA, the CDR3 is TGTGCCAGCAGAACCAGGGGGGACCTACATAGTGGGCAGTTCTTC. This sequence encodes CASRTRGDLHSGQFF. The chain combines TRBV6-6 with TRBJ2-1; perhaps TRBD1 as D (7 bases). Trimming removed 6 bases at V and 12 bases at J, with 24 bases between. The CDR3 covers 15 residues. Germline assignment: CDR1 MNHNY and CDR2 SVGAGI (reference sequence).